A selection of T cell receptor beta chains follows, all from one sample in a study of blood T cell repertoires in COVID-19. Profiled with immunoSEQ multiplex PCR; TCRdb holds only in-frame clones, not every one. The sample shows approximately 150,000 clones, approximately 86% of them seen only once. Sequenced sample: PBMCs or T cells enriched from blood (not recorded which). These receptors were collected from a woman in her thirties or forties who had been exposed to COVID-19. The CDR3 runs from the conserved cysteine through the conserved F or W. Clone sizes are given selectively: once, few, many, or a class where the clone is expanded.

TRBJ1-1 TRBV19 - CASSVLSRQRLNTEAFF
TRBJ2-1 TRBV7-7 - CASSLAAGGPNEQFF
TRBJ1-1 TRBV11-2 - CASSLQTVPDTEAFF
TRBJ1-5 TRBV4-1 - CASSQVAVSNQPQHF
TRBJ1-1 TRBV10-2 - CASWDRNKNTEAFF
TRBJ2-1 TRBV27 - CASSIIGGNNEQFF
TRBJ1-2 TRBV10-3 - CAITWDRSNYGYTF
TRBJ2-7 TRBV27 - CASSLRDRAYEQYF
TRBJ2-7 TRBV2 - CASTPGTASSYEQYF
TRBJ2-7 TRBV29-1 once CSVEGSGQGAIVGEQYF
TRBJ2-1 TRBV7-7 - CASSLDGQGPYNEQFF
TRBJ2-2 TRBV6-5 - CASREGLAPTGELFF
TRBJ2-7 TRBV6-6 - CASSYPGKGAAYEQYF
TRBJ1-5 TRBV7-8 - CASSLATAGNQPQHF
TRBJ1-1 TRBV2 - CASSELAPEAFF
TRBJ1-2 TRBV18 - CASSPPPGRAGYGYTF
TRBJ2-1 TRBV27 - CASSLGVRTEQFF
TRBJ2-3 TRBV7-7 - CASSPAPRAGPDTQYF
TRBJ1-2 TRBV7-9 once CASSLVAGGAGYTF
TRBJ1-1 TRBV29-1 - CSVSEGADTEAFF
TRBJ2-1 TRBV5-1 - CASSPSGPSYNEQFF
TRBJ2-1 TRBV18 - CASSPRGGKGYNEQFF
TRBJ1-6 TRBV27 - CASSLNRASPLHF
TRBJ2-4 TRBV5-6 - CASSLTGGAIKNIQYF
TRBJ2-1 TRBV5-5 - CASSSDLSYNEQFF
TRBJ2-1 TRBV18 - CASSGQGTYNEQFF
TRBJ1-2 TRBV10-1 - CASSESANYGYTF
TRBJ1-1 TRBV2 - CASSGTQGARWTEAFF
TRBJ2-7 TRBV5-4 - CASSPPGQVSYEQYF
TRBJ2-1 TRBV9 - CASSPSGPYSGLYNEQFF
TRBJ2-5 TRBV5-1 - CASSLRLAGGQETQYF
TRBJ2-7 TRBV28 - CASSSSGTGSYEQYF
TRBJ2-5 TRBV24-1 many CATGGSQETQYF
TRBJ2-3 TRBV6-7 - CASSSARLAGARERAGTDTQYF
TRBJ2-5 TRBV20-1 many CSASGQQKKETQYF
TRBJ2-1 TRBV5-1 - CASSLARGRMTSHNEQFF
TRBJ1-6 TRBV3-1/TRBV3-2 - CASSQGGVRSPLHF
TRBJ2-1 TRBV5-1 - CASSLGTGAYNEQFF
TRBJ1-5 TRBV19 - CASSMGARNQPQHF
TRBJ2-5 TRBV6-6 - CASSPRSEETQYF
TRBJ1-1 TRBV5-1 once CASSGGQGLDEAFF
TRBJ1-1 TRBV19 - CASSVGGPEAFF
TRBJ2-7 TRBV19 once CASSSGKVYEQYF
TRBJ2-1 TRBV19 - CASSIDRPGHPINEQFF
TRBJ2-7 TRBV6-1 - CASSEGLSYEQYF
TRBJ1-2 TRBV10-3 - CAISVAFYGYTF
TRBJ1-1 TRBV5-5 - CASSLDRRTEAFF
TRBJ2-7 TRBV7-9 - CASSQRGGTYGQYF
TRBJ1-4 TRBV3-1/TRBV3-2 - CASSQLLGGTATNEKLFF